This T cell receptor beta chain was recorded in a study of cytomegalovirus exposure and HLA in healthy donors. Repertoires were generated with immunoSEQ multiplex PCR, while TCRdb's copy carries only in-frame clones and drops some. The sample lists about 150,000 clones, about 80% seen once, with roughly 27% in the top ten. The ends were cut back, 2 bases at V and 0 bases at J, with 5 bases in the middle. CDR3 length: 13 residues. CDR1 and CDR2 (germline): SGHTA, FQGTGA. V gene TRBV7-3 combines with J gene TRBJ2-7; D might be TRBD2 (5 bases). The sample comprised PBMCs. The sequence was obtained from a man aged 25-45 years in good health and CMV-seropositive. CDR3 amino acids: CASSLAGSYEQYF. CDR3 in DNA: TGTGCCAGCAGCTTAGCGGGCTCCTACGAGCAGTACTTC. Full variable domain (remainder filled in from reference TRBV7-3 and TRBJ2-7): GAGVSQTPSNKVTEKGKYVELRCDPISGHTALYWYRQSLGQGPEFLIYFQGTGAADDSGLPNDRFFAVRPEGSVSTLKIQRTERGDSAVYLCASSLAGSYEQYFGPGTRLTVT.